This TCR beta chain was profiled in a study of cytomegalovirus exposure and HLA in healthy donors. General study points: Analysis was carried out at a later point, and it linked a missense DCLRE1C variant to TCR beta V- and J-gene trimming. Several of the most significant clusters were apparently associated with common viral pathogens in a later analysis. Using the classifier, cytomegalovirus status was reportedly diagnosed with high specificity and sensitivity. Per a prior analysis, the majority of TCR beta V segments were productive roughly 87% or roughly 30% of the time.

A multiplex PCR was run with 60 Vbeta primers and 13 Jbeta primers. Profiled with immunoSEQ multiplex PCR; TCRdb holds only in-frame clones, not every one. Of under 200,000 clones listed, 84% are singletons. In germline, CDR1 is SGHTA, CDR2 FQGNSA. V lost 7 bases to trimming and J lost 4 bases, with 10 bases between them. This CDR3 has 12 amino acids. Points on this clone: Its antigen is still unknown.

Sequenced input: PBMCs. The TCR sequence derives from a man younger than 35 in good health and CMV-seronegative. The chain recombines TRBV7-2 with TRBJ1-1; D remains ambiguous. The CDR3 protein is CASTGEGTEAFF. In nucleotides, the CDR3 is TGTGCCAGCACCGGAGAGGGCACTGAAGCTTTCTTT. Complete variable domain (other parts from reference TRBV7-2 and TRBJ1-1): GAGVSQSPSNKVTEKGKDVELRCDPISGHTALYWYRQSLGQGLEFLIYFQGNSAPDKSGLPSDRFSAERTGGSVSTLTIQRTQQEDSAVYLCASTGEGTEAFFGQGTRLTVV.